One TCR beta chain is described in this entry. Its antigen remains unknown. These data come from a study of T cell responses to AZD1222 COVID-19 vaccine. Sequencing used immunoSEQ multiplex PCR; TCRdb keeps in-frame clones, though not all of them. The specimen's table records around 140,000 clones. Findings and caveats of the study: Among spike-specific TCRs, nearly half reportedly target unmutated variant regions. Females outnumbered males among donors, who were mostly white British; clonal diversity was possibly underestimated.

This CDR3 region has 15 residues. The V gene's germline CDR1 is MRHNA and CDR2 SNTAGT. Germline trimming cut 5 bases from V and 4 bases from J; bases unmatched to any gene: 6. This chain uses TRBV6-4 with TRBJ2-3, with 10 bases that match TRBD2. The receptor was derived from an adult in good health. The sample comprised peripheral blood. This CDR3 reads CASSPSGGAPDTQYF. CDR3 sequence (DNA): TGTGCCAGCAGTCCCAGCGGGGGGGCTCCAGATACGCAGTATTTT.